This paragraph covers one T cell receptor beta chain sequence. Its antigen is not known. After 5'RACE with constant-segment primers, TCR alpha and TCR beta cDNA libraries carrying sample barcodes and UMIs were obtained. TCRdb processed the 5' RACE reads anew with MiXCR; each CDR3 protein has one entry. The sample holds around 200,000 distinct CDR3 sequences, over 9.5% seen once. This record belongs to a study of T-cell memory formation after mild COVID-19. Study-wide results and caveats: Several responding clones turned up in pre-infection memory, indicating that cross-reactive memory may have taken part.

The CDR3 spans 14 residues. V gave up 5 bases and J gave up 7 bases, with 14 bases separating them. The germline gives CDR1 SGHAT, CDR2 FQNNGV. Sequencing was performed on PBMCs or a T cell subset sorted from them (not recorded which). The origin of this receptor is a man between 18 and 35 years old who had mild COVID-19 (a few samples of this study predate the infection). Cell type and time point are not known. V gene TRBV11-2 combines with J gene TRBJ1-4, with D perhaps matching TRBD1 (5 bases). CDR3 protein: CASSIGQGVEKLFF. The CDR3 nucleotides read TGTGCCAGCAGCATAGGACAAGGTGTTGAAAAACTGTTTTTT.